The clone carrying this TCR beta chain has just a few counts. Each CDR3 protein gets one entry after TCRdb re-called the 5' RACE reads with MiXCR. The data show some 200,000 distinct CDR3 sequences, under 10% seen once. The entry originates in a study of identical twins. The CDR3 covers 17 residues. Deletions cut 6 bases from V and 0 bases from J, with 17 bases between. Germline CDR1 reads MNHNS; CDR2 reads SASEGT. These same data were also listed under a study on yellow fever vaccine responses in identical twins. That source adds: The authors reported partly convergent, partly personalized vaccine responses in identical twins.

Sequenced material: memory (CD45RO+) T cells sorted from blood. This receptor was taken from a woman aged 18-35 years in good health. The rearrangement links TRBV6-1 to TRBJ2-2; D ambiguous. CDR3 protein: CASSTSWVEANTGELFF. The CDR3 coding sequence is TGTGCCAGCAGCACTTCTTGGGTCGAAGCGAACACCGGGGAGCTGTTTTTT.